A single sample is the source of the 26 T cell receptor beta chains below, sequenced in a study of early T cells in non-severe SARS-CoV-2 infection. TCRdb used MiXCR to reprocess the 5' RACE reads, holding one entry per CDR3 protein. Here the sample spans 32,000 or so distinct CDR3 sequences, under 6% being singletons. Sequences were obtained from whole blood. Receptor source: an adult who was a healthcare worker with PCR-confirmed SARS-CoV-2 infection or an uninfected control (not recorded which).

This clonotype was detected ten times or more. The CDR3 DNA follows: TGTGCCAGCAGCTCCACAGGGTTAGGGTGGACTGAAGCTTTCTTT. Residues: CASSSTGLGWTEAFF. V is TRBV7-2 and J is TRBJ1-1; tentatively, D is TRBD1 (6 bases). Germline lookup yields CDR1 SGHTA and CDR2 FQGNSA. This CDR3 is 15 amino acids long. V lost 4 bases and J 5 bases, leaving 17 bases between the germline ends.

The V and J genes are TRBV4-3 and TRBJ1-1, with unresolved D. CDR1 and CDR2 from the germline V gene are LGHNA and YSLEER. This CDR3 is 13 amino acids long. Trimming cost V 4 bases and J 5 bases, with 11 bases left between them. CDR3 in DNA: TGCGCCAGCAGCCGGACCAGGAAAACTGAAGCTTTCTTT. Translating it yields CASSRTRKTEAFF.

Only a few counts were recorded for this clonotype. The rearrangement joins TRBV7-6 to TRBJ2-1; 10 bases are shared with TRBD1. V lost 5 bases, J lost 9 bases, and 10 bases stayed unmatched. The CDR3 contains 15 residues. The germline gives CDR1 SGHVS, CDR2 FNYEAQ. The CDR3: CASSPSRDRGGEQFF. The CDR3 region has the DNA TGTGCCAGCAGCCCTAGCCGGGACAGGGGCGGTGAGCAGTTCTTC.

By sample share, this clonotype is medium-sized. The chain carries TRBV3-1 and TRBJ2-5; 8 bases match TRBD2. V shed 4 bases and J 5 bases; nucleotides not matched to a gene: 9. CDR3 length: 15 amino acids. Germline V gene lookup returns CDR1 LGHDT and CDR2 YNNKEL (reference sequence). The DNA of the CDR3 is TGTGCCAGCAGCCCACGGACTAGCTTAGGGGAGACCCAGTACTTC. It codes for CASSPRTSLGETQYF.

In its sample, this clonotype was seen many times. The chain couples TRBV6-2 or TRBV6-3 to TRBJ1-5; 9 positions match TRBD1. The junction had 2 bases not matched to a gene; V was cut back by 5 bases and J by 0 bases. Germline CDR1 reads MNHEY; CDR2 reads SVGEGT. The CDR3 runs 15 residues. Here the CDR3 reads CASSDRGYSNQPQHF. The CDR3 DNA reads TGTGCCAGCAGTGACAGGGGGTATAGCAATCAGCCCCAGCATTTT.

This clonotype was recorded many times. The chain employs TRBV29-1 and TRBJ1-2; no clear D gene. The CDR3 extends over 13 amino acids. The ends were cut back, 6 bases at V and 4 bases at J, with 15 bases in the middle. CDR1 is SQVTM, CDR2 ANQGSEA, per germline. CDR3 sequence (DNA): TGCAGCGTCGTCTTCGACTGGATCTATGGCTACACCTTC. Residues: CSVVFDWIYGYTF.

In its sample, this clonotype was seen many times. This chain joins TRBV25-1 and TRBJ2-5; the D gene could be TRBD1 or TRBD2 (5 bases each). Per the germline V gene, CDR1 is MGHDK and CDR2 is SYGVNS. The CDR3 loop spans 14 amino acids. Trimming took off 5 bases at V and 0 bases at J, with 10 bases between the two ends. CDR3 nucleotides: TGTGCCAGCAGTCGCCCGGGGCACCAAGAGACCCAGTACTTC. Encoded protein: CASSRPGHQETQYF.

This rearrangement joins TRBV30 to TRBJ2-2; TRBD2 agrees at 10 bases. V shed 1 base and J 3 bases; nucleotides not matched to a gene: 5. Germline V CDR1 and CDR2: GTSNPN, SVGIG (reference sequence). CDR3 length: 16 residues. The CDR3 coding sequence is TGTGCCTGGAGTGGTGTAGCGGGGGGTTACACCGGGGAGCTGTTTTTT. It specifies CAWSGVAGGYTGELFF.

This clonotype was observed a few times. The chain uses TRBV7-2 and TRBJ2-7; D is uncertain. The CDR3 sequence is 16 residues long. The germline V and J ends were trimmed by 1 base and 1 base, with 14 bases remaining between them. Germline CDR1 and CDR2: SGHTA and FQGNSA. CDR3: CASSLDRPLVSYEQYF. DNA for the CDR3: TGTGCCAGCAGCTTAGACCGGCCGCTCGTATCCTACGAGCAGTACTTC.

This clonotype was seen at least ten times. The chain carries TRBV7-2 and TRBJ2-7, with 9 bases identical to TRBD1. This CDR3 has 14 amino acids. CDR1 is SGHTA and CDR2 is FQGNSA in the germline V gene. V trimming: 5 bases; J trimming: 2 bases; junction bases outside the gene matches: 4. CDR3 sequence (DNA): TGTGCCAGCAGCCAGCGGACAGGGGCCTACGAGCAGTACTTC. Its protein is CASSQRTGAYEQYF.

The sample holds many counts of this clonotype. This chain uses TRBV20-1 with TRBJ1-1; D possibly corresponds to TRBD1 (5 bases). The CDR3 totals 13 residues. The germline V gene encodes CDR1 DFQATT and CDR2 SNEGSKA (reference sequence). The V end was cut by 3 bases, the J end by 1 base, with 9 bases between. The CDR3 protein is CSASPTANTEAFF. The CDR3 DNA reads as TGCAGTGCTAGTCCGACAGCGAACACTGAAGCTTTCTTT.

In this sample, this clonotype turned up many times. The chain couples TRBV7-9 to TRBJ2-1; D gene ambiguous. From germline, CDR1 is SEHNR and CDR2 FQNEAQ (reference sequence). The ends were cut back, 7 bases at V and 5 bases at J, with 9 bases in the middle. This CDR3 spans 12 amino acids. CDR3 sequence reads: CASNQHHNEQFF. CDR3 DNA sequence: TGTGCCAGCAACCAACACCACAATGAGCAGTTCTTC.

The chain recombines TRBV4-3 with TRBJ2-7; D might be TRBD2 (6 bases). The CDR3 sequence is 13 residues long. Germline-derived CDR1 and CDR2 are LGHNA and YSLEER. Trimming left V 0 bases short and J 5 bases short, with 8 bases between. CDR3 protein: CASSQDGGDEQYF. CDR3 DNA: TGCGCCAGCAGCCAAGATGGAGGGGACGAGCAGTACTTC.

This clonotype was detected many times. The gene calls are TRBV20-1 and TRBJ2-5; weak D call: TRBD2 (7 bases). The CDR3 is made up of 14 amino acids. Germline V gene lookup returns CDR1 DFQATT and CDR2 SNEGSKA (reference sequence). V gave up 1 base and J gave up 4 bases, with 13 bases separating them. As DNA, the CDR3 is TGCAGTGCTAGAGCACGGGGGGCCGGAGAGACCCAGTACTTC. It specifies CSARARGAGETQYF.

To note about this clonotype: A much larger clone lies one base from this, so it may be a read error. This rearrangement joins TRBV7-6 to TRBJ2-1; 7 bases line up with TRBD2. V lost 5 bases to trimming and J lost 8 bases; unmatched junction nucleotides: 6. This CDR3 has 13 residues. Germline V gives CDR1 SGHVS, CDR2 FNYEAQ. The DNA for the CDR3 is TGTGCCAGCAGCAAGACACGGGGGGATGAGCAGTTCTTC. It specifies CASSKTRGDEQFF.

The chain has TRBV30 and TRBJ2-5, with no clear D. V was clipped by 2 bases and J by 5 bases, with 15 bases between them. The CDR3 is made up of 14 amino acids. In germline, CDR1 is GTSNPN, CDR2 SVGIG (reference sequence). CDR3: CAWSPGLGEETQYF. In DNA form, the CDR3 reads TGTGCCTGGAGTCCAGGCCTTGGCGAGGAGACCCAGTACTTC.

This clonotype was seen only a few times. The chain carries TRBV28 and TRBJ1-1; the D gene is possibly TRBD1 (5 bases). Germline loops: CDR1 MDHEN, CDR2 SYDVKM. CDR3 length: 16 residues. V was clipped by 2 bases and J by 5 bases, with 18 bases between them. The CDR3 loop reads CASSLPGGAGRTEAFF. In DNA, the CDR3 is TGTGCCAGCAGTTTACCCGGTGGGGCAGGTCGTACTGAAGCTTTCTTT.

There are many counts of this clonotype. The CDR3: CAISESESDTDTQYF. The CDR3 bases are TGTGCCATCAGTGAGTCGGAGTCTGACACAGATACGCAGTATTTT. The chain joins TRBV10-3 to TRBJ2-3; D not resolved. Germline lookup yields CDR1 ENHRY and CDR2 SYGVKD. Trimming took off 0 bases at V and 2 bases at J, with 9 bases between the two ends. The CDR3 has 15 residues.

This clonotype was counted between two and nine times. This chain joins TRBV28 and TRBJ1-6; D unclear. V shed 3 bases and J shed 8 bases, with 5 bases lying between them. The CDR3 runs 12 residues. Germline V CDR1 and CDR2: MDHEN, SYDVKM. CDR3 in amino acids: CASSFGDSPLHF. As DNA, the CDR3 is TGTGCCAGCAGTTTCGGGGATTCACCCCTCCACTTT.

In this sample, this clonotype turned up many times. The chain combines TRBV7-6 with TRBJ2-7; D not certain. CDR1 is SGHVS, CDR2 FNYEAQ, per germline. The CDR3 sequence is 14 residues long. V lost 1 base and J lost 7, with 14 bases in between. CDR3: CASSLDARLGEQYF. CDR3 nucleotide sequence: TGTGCCAGCAGCTTAGATGCCAGGCTGGGGGAGCAGTACTTC.

This clonotype was seen at least ten times. A junction boundary mismatches the germline segment, possibly from a read error. The V gene is TRBV7-2, the J gene TRBJ1-4, with D possibly TRBD1 on 6 matching bases. Germline values: CDR1 SGHTA, CDR2 FQGNSA. The CDR3 is 14 amino acids. CDR3 nucleotides: TGTGCCAGCACCTTAGGGGGGTTGGGGGAAAAACTGTTTTTT. As protein: CASTLGGLGEKLFF. The complete variable domain, with remaining parts taken from reference TRBV7-2 and TRBJ1-4, reads GAGVSQSPSNKVTEKGKDVELRCDPISGHTALYWYRQSLGQGLEFLIYFQGNSAPDKSGLPSDRFSAERTGGSVSTLTIQRTQQEDSAVYLCASTLGGLGEKLFFGSGTQLSVL.

This clonotype has ten or more counts. The J gene is TRBJ2-5, the V gene TRBV20-1; perhaps TRBD1 as D (6 bases). Germline CDR1 reads DFQATT; CDR2 reads SNEGSKA (reference sequence). This CDR3 contains 14 residues. Trimming took off 0 bases at V and 3 bases at J, with 11 bases between the two ends. The DNA for the CDR3 is TGCAGTGCTAGAGATCCCAGGACAGAAGAGACCCAGTACTTC. Its translation is CSARDPRTEETQYF.

The chain links TRBV28 to TRBJ2-3; 8 positions match TRBD2. CDR3 length: 14 amino acids. Trimming cost V 10 bases and J 1 base; bases outside gene matches: 7. The germline V gene encodes CDR1 MDHEN and CDR2 SYDVKM. CDR3 protein: CATSVAGRTDTQYF. CDR3 in DNA: TGTGCCACTTCTGTAGCGGGACGCACAGATACGCAGTATTTT.

Many counts were recorded for this clonotype. This sequence joins TRBV27 and TRBJ1-6, with a weak D call TRBD1 (5 bases). The CDR3 has 19 amino acids. Per germline, CDR1 MNHEY and CDR2 SMNVEV (reference sequence). Trimming stripped 0 bases from V and 0 bases from J, with 15 bases between. For the CDR3, the DNA is TGTGCCAGCAGTTTATCGATTGACAGATTAAGCTCCTATAATTCACCCCTCCACTTT. Translated, it gives CASSLSIDRLSSYNSPLHF.

This clonotype was seen only a few times. The chain recombines TRBV19 with TRBJ2-1; the D gene is possibly TRBD1 (5 bases). The CDR3 is 15 residues long. Deletions cut 1 base from V and 1 base from J, with 8 bases between. Germline loops: CDR1 LNHDA, CDR2 SQIVND (reference sequence). CDR3 residues: CASSIVPGSYNEQFF. CDR3 DNA: TGTGCCAGTAGTATAGTCCCAGGGTCCTACAATGAGCAGTTCTTC.

In this sample, this clonotype is large (0.1 to 1%). This sequence joins TRBV7-9 and TRBJ2-7, with 7 nucleotides matching TRBD2. This CDR3 contains 14 residues. The V segment lost 5 bases and the J segment 1 base; nucleotides outside the gene matches: 5. Germline loops: CDR1 SEHNR, CDR2 FQNEAQ (reference sequence). CDR3 DNA: TGTGCCAGCAGCCCTCCTAGCGGTTCCTACGAGCAGTACTTC. This sequence encodes CASSPPSGSYEQYF.